This T cell receptor (beta chain) was sequenced for a study of blood T cells in healthy people across ages. Together with a sample-barcoded 5' primer, a J-beta primer mix was included in a second PCR lasting roughly 6 to 12 cycles. Each CDR3 protein gets one entry after TCRdb re-called the 5' RACE reads with MiXCR. The sample includes about 2 million distinct CDR3 sequences, 49% seen only once; the top ten take around 2.1%. Concerning this clonotype itself: Its matching antigen is unknown.

Study results and limitations: Roughly linear age-related decline in beta diversity appeared, significant by age about 37. Relative to aged donors, long-lived donors carried more naive CD4+ cells and displayed higher diversity.

This receptor was obtained from a woman aged 40 to 55 in good health. The specimen was blood.

The chain's CDR3 is CASSQVLEWGGDGYTF. The CDR3 DNA follows: TGCGCCAGCAGCCAAGTATTGGAGTGGGGGGGGGACGGCTACACCTTC. The chain links TRBV4-1 to TRBJ1-2; D is perhaps TRBD1 (5 bases). Looked up from germline, CDR1 is MGHRA and CDR2 is YSYEKL. The CDR3 consists of 16 residues. Trimming shortened V by 1 base and J by 8 bases, and 20 bases separated the two germline ends.